The rows below give T cell receptor beta chains drawn from one sample of a study of yellow fever vaccine responses in identical twins. TCRdb re-called the RT-PCR reads through MiXCR, storing one row per CDR3 protein. The sample shows over 2,000 distinct CDR3 sequences, roughly 80% of them seen only once. The material was T cells from blood (PBMCs), unsorted or a sorted subset (not recorded which), obtained before or after yellow fever vaccination (not recorded which). All receptors come from a woman younger than 35 who received the yellow fever vaccine. The CDR3 runs from the conserved cysteine through the conserved F or W. D genes are given only for firm matches. Only part of the rows carry a size: once, few, many, or a class if the clone is expanded.

D gene	clone size	V gene	J gene	CDR3 DNA	CDR3 protein
.	.	TRBV2	TRBJ1-5	TGTGCCAGCAGTGGTTACAGCGGAGATAGCAATCAGCCCCAGCATTTT	CASSGYSGDSNQPQHF
.	.	TRBV11-1	TRBJ2-5	TGTGCCAGCAGCGATCGGGGATACGAAGAGACCCAGTACTTC	CASSDRGYEETQYF
TRBD2	.	TRBV11-3	TRBJ2-7	TGTGCCAGCATGGGGCTAGCGGGATGGGAGCAGTACTTC	CASMGLAGWEQYF
.	.	TRBV4-1	TRBJ2-1	TGCGCCAGCAGCCAACAAGGGGACAATGAGCAGTTCTTC	CASSQQGDNEQFF
.	few	TRBV13	TRBJ1-2	TGTGCCAGCACCTACGGGGGGTACTCTGGCTACACCTTC	CASTYGGYSGYTF
.	.	TRBV11-1	TRBJ2-7	TGTGCCAGCAGCTTAACTGTGTACGAGCAGTACTTC	CASSLTVYEQYF
.	.	TRBV4-1	TRBJ1-2	TGCGCCAGCAGCCAAGAGGCCCTGGGAGGGGATGGCTACACCTTC	CASSQEALGGDGYTF
.	.	TRBV4-3	TRBJ2-5	TGCGCCAGCAGCCCTTCGCGACTGGGAGAGACCCAGTACTTC	CASSPSRLGETQYF
.	.	TRBV5-1	TRBJ2-1	TGCGCCAGCAGCTTGCCAAGGAGTGGGGACAATGAGCAGTTCTTC	CASSLPRSGDNEQFF
TRBD1	.	TRBV12-3/TRBV12-4	TRBJ2-2	TGTGCCAGCAGTAACAACAGGGGGGCGAACACCGGGGAGCTGTTTTTT	CASSNNRGANTGELFF
.	.	TRBV11-3	TRBJ2-1	TGTGCCAGCAGCTTAAATTCGGGTCACGGCGGGGTTTACTTCGAGCAGTTCTTC	CASSLNSGHGGVYFEQFF
.	.	TRBV20-1	TRBJ2-2	TGCAGTGCTAGATCTTGGGGGGAGCTGTTTTTT	CSARSWGELFF
.	.	TRBV11-1	TRBJ2-7	TGTGCCAGCAGCTTGGGTCCGGTTACCTACGAGCAGTACTTC	CASSLGPVTYEQYF
TRBD2	once	TRBV15	TRBJ2-1	TGTGCCACCAGCAGCGGGAGGCGGGATGAGCAGTTCTTC	CATSSGRRDEQFF
.	.	TRBV27	TRBJ2-7	TGTGCCAGCAGTTTAACGCAGGCGACCTCCATGTACTTC	CASSLTQATSMYF
.	once	TRBV6-1	TRBJ2-1	TGTGCCAGCAGTGGGTATGAGCAGTTCTTC	CASSGYEQFF
.	.	TRBV10-1	TRBJ2-7	TGCGCCAGCGGGTTGGGCGGCCCGTCCTACGAGCAGTACTTC	CASGLGGPSYEQYF
TRBD2	once	TRBV4-3	TRBJ2-3	TGCGCCAGCAGCCAAGATAGAAGGACGGGAGGGCCGGCAGATACGCAGTATTTT	CASSQDRRTGGPADTQYF
TRBD1	.	TRBV11-1	TRBJ2-3	TGTGCCAGCAGCTTAGGGTGGGACAGGGAGAACGGTACGCAGTATTTT	CASSLGWDRENGTQYF
.	.	TRBV4-1	TRBJ1-3	TGCGCCAGCAGCCAAGAAGGTTTCTCTGGAAACACCATATATTTT	CASSQEGFSGNTIYF
TRBD2	.	TRBV4-3	TRBJ2-7	TGCGCCAGCAGCCAGGAAACTAGCGGGAGTATGTACGAGCAGTACTTC	CASSQETSGSMYEQYF
.	.	TRBV4-3	TRBJ2-7	TGCGCCAGCAGCCAAGATCTGAGCCCCATGGACGAGCAGTACTTC	CASSQDLSPMDEQYF
TRBD1	.	TRBV4-1	TRBJ2-5	TGCGCCAGCAGCCAAGGGGGACAGCAAGAGACCCAGTACTTC	CASSQGGQQETQYF
.	.	TRBV4-1	TRBJ1-3	TGCGCCAGCAGCACTGTTGTCATGGGAGGGACAGGAAACACCATATATTTT	CASSTVVMGGTGNTIYF
TRBD1	.	TRBV6-5	TRBJ1-2	TGTGCCAGCAGTTACACCGGGACAGGGGGTAGTAACTATGGCTACACCTTC	CASSYTGTGGSNYGYTF
.	.	TRBV28	TRBJ2-7	TGTGCCAGCAGGGCTAGCTGGAGCTCCTACGAGCAGTACTTC	CASRASWSSYEQYF
TRBD1	.	TRBV4-3	TRBJ2-7	TGCGCCAGCAGCGTTGGGACAGGGGATTCCTACGAGCAGTACTTC	CASSVGTGDSYEQYF
TRBD2	.	TRBV20-1	TRBJ2-3	TGCAGTGCTCAACTAGCGGGGAAGGATACGCAGTATTTT	CSAQLAGKDTQYF
TRBD2	.	TRBV6-2/TRBV6-3	TRBJ2-1	TGTGCCAGCAGTTACTCGACGACAGCGGGAGGGGAAAAGTATGAGCAGTTCTTC	CASSYSTTAGGEKYEQFF
.	.	TRBV18	TRBJ2-3	TGTGCCAGCTCACCACCGTTTGGGACGATAAACGAGGGCAGGGCAGATACGCAGTATTTT	CASSPPFGTINEGRADTQYF
.	.	TRBV20-1	TRBJ1-5	TGCAGTGCTAGTCGGACCGGGGTCGAATATCAGCCCCAGCATTTT	CSASRTGVEYQPQHF
.	.	TRBV5-1	TRBJ1-4	TGCGCCAGCAGCCCCTTTGATCCTAATGAAAAACTGTTTTTT	CASSPFDPNEKLFF
.	.	TRBV20-1	TRBJ2-1	TGCAGTGCCACAACGATAGAAGACAATGAGCAGTTCTTC	CSATTIEDNEQFF
TRBD2	.	TRBV11-1	TRBJ2-1	TGTGCCAGCAGCCTCAGTATAGCGGGAGGGTATTACAATGAGCAGTTCTTC	CASSLSIAGGYYNEQFF
TRBD1	few	TRBV6-1	TRBJ2-4	TGTGCCAGCAGCCCCTACAGACAGGGGGGGGCCAAAAACATTCAGTACTTC	CASSPYRQGGAKNIQYF
.	.	TRBV4-1	TRBJ2-1	TGCGCCAGCAGCGCCTGGTACAATGAGCAGTTCTTC	CASSAWYNEQFF
.	.	TRBV27	TRBJ2-1	TGTGCCAGCAGTCCTTTCCTAGCTTTGAATGAGCAGTTCTTC	CASSPFLALNEQFF
TRBD1	few	TRBV5-5	TRBJ2-4	TGTGCCAGCAGCCCAGAAACGGGACAGGGGGGAGACATTCAGTACTTC	CASSPETGQGGDIQYF
.	.	TRBV4-2	TRBJ2-7	TGTGCCAGCAGCCAAGGAGCAGGGGATTACGAGCAGTACTTC	CASSQGAGDYEQYF
.	.	TRBV11-3	TRBJ1-1	TGTGCCAGCAGCTTAAGGGGGGGGGTGAACACTGAAGCTTTCTTT	CASSLRGGVNTEAFF
.	.	TRBV6-6	TRBJ1-4	TGTGCCAGCAGTTACTCTTCTAATGAAAAACTGTTTTTT	CASSYSSNEKLFF
.	few	TRBV11-3	TRBJ2-5	TGTGCCAGCAGCTTGATAGAAGAGACCCAGTACTTC	CASSLIEETQYF
.	.	TRBV4-2	TRBJ1-6	TGTGCCAGCAGCCAAGGGGGGGGAGTTGTCGGCTCACCCCTCCACTTT	CASSQGGGVVGSPLHF
.	.	TRBV9	TRBJ2-7	TGTGCCAGCAGCGTTAGTGAGGCCTACGAGCAGTACTTC	CASSVSEAYEQYF
.	.	TRBV4-1	TRBJ1-1	TGCGCCAGCAGCCAAGGCAGGGGCGGGACTGAAGCTTTCTTT	CASSQGRGGTEAFF
.	.	TRBV11-1	TRBJ2-1	TGTGCCAGCAGGGGGGGAGCCTACAATGAGCAGTTCTTC	CASRGGAYNEQFF
.	.	TRBV7-6	TRBJ1-2	TGTGCCAGCAGCTTAGGAACAGCTTATGGCTACACCTTC	CASSLGTAYGYTF
.	few	TRBV11-1	TRBJ1-2	TGTGCCAGCAGCTTATATGAACAGGACCTGGCGCTCACCTTC	CASSLYEQDLALTF
.	few	TRBV4-2	TRBJ2-7	TGTGCCAGCAGCCAAGATAGGGGAAGCTCCTACGAGCAGTACTTC	CASSQDRGSSYEQYF
.	.	TRBV29-1	TRBJ1-1	TGCAGCGTTGAAGCGGAGACTGAAGCTTTCTTT	CSVEAETEAFF
.	once	TRBV29-1	TRBJ2-3	TGCAGCGTTGAAGGCTTCCCGGCAGATACGCAGTATTTT	CSVEGFPADTQYF
.	once	TRBV7-2	TRBJ2-3	TGTGCCAGCAGCCCGGGTCTCACAGATACGCAGTATTTT	CASSPGLTDTQYF